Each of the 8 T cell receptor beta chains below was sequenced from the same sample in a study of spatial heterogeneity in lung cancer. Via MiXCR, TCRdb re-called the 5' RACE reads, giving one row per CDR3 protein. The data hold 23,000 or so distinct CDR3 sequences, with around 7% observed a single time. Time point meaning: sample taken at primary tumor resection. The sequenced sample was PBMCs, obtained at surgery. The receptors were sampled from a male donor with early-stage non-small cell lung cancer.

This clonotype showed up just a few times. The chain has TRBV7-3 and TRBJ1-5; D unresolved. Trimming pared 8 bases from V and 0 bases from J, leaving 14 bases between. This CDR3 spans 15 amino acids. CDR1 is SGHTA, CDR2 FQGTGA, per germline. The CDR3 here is CASSKDGSSNQPQHF. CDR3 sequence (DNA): TGTGCCAGCTCCAAGGATGGCAGTAGCAATCAGCCCCAGCATTTT. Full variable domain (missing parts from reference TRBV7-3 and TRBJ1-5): GAGVSQTPSNKVTEKGKYVELRCDPISGHTALYWYRQSLGQGPEFLIYFQGTGAADDSGLPNDRFFAVRPEGSVSTLKIQRTERGDSAVYLCASSKDGSSNQPQHFGDGTRLSIL.

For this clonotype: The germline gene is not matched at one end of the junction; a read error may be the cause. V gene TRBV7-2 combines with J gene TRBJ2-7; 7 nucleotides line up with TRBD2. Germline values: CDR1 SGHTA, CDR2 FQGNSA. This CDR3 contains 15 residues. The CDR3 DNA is TGTGCCAGCAGTTTAGGACTAGGGAGAACCTACGAGCAGTACTTC. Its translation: CASSLGLGRTYEQYF.

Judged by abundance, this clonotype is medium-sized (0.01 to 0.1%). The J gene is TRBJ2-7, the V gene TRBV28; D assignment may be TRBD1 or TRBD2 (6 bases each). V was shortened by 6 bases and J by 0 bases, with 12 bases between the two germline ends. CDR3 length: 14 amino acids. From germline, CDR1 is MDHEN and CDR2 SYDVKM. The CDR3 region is CASRPPGASYEQYV. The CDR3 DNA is TGTGCCAGCAGGCCCCCGGGGGCCTCCTACGAGCAGTACGTC.

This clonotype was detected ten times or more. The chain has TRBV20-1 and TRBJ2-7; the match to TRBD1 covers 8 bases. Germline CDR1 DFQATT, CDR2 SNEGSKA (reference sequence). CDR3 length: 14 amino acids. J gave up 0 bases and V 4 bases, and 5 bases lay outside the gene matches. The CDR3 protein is CSATTGGSSYEQYF. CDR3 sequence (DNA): TGCAGTGCTACTACAGGGGGGAGCTCCTACGAGCAGTACTTC.

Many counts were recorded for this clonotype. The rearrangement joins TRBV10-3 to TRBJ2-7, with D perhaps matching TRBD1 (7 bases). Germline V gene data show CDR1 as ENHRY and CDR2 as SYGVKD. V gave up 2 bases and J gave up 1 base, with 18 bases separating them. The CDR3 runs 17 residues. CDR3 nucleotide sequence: TGTGCCATCAGTGAGGCAGGGGGGACGACAGGATCCTACGAGCAGTACTTC. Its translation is CAISEAGGTTGSYEQYF.

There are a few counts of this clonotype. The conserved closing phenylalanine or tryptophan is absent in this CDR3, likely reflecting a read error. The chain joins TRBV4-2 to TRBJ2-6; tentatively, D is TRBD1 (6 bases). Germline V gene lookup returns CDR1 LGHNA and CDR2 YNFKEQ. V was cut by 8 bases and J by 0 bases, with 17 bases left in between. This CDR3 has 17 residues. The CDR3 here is CASGTGTINSGANVLTV. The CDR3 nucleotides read TGTGCCAGCGGAACCGGGACAATCAACTCTGGGGCCAACGTCCTGACTGTC.

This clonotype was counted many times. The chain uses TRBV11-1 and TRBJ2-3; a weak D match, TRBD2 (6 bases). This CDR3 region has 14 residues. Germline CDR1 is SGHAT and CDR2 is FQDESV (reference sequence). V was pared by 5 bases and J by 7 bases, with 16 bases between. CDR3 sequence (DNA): TGTGCCAGCAGCCTTCCGGGAGCCCGGAATACGCAGTATTTT. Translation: CASSLPGARNTQYF.

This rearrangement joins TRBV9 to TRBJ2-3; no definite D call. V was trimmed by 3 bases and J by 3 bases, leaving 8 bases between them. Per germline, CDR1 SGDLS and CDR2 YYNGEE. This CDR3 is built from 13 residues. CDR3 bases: TGTGCCAGCAGCGATGAAAGGACAGATACGCAGTATTTT. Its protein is CASSDERTDTQYF.